This TCR beta chain was retrieved from a study of CD8+ T cells in alopecia areata. About the research overall: For treated patients, severity scores reflected the percentage of scalp area affected.

Study-wide findings and caveats: Under tofacitinib, numerous expanded lesional clonotypes remained detectable in scalp and blood.

Extraction and reverse transcription of RNA yielded cDNA as the sequencing template. Assay used: immunoSEQ multiplex PCR; TCRdb lists only in-frame clones, some missing. The sample comprises over 200,000 clones, 64% of which are singletons, and about 4.2% rests with the top ten. This CDR3 region has 12 residues. Germline V lookup: CDR1 SQVTM, CDR2 ANQGSEA. With 4 bases removed from V and 5 bases from J, the gap between germline ends came to 11 bases. About this clone itself: The antigen remains undetermined.

Noted treatment: oral pan-JAK inhibitor, 5-10 mg twice daily. Sequenced here: CD4+ T cells sorted from blood, sampled at week 4, from a patient treated with tofacitinib. The chain combines TRBV29-1 with TRBJ2-5; perhaps TRBD2 as D (5 bases). The sequence came from a human donor with alopecia areata. CDR3 bases: TGCAGCGTTGGACTGGGCGGGGAGACCCAGTACTTC. This codes for CSVGLGGETQYF.